This T cell receptor beta chain was sequenced during a study of T cell responses to AZD1222 COVID-19 vaccine. Study-level findings and limits: A mostly white British donor set with more females was recruited, and clonal diversity was possibly underestimated.

Note on this clone: Its antigen is unidentified.

Per germline, CDR1 MNHEY and CDR2 SVGAGI. The CDR3 length is 13 residues. The V gene lost 6 bases and the J gene lost 5 bases, with 10 bases spanning the gap. The protocol was immunoSEQ multiplex PCR, while the TCRdb copy is restricted to in-frame clones and leaves out a portion. The sample includes 70,000 or so clones, over 65% of them seen just once. The sample consisted of peripheral blood, taken 28 days after the second AZD1222 dose. The chain has TRBV6-5 and TRBJ2-2, with D possibly TRBD1 on 5 matching bases. This TCR was sampled from an adult who received the AZD1222 COVID-19 vaccine. CDR3 sequence reads: CASSHGQTGELFF. DNA for the CDR3: TGTGCCAGCAGCCACGGACAAACCGGGGAGCTGTTTTTT.